This TCR beta chain was observed in a study of read filtering for tumor transcriptome and immune sequencing. Study as a whole: Eight or nine patients were R-ISS I, about 16 were R-ISS II, 7 were R-ISS III. After DNase treatment, RNA was made into whole-transcriptome libraries. Study-wide findings and caveats: Dropping single-read clonotypes raised IR-seq and RNA-seq shared-clonotype correlation.

V lost 2 bases and J lost 4, with 8 bases in between. Looked up from germline, CDR1 is DFQATT and CDR2 is SNEGSKA (reference sequence). The CDR3 contains 12 residues. The library was built from 400 to 500 ng RNA with molecular barcoded adaptors for alpha/delta and beta/gamma chains. TCRdb redid the calling of the reads with MiXCR, one entry per CDR3 protein. The repertoire holds roughly 67,000 distinct CDR3 sequences, with roughly a fifth as singletons. This clonotype came up a few times. Antigen specificity is unknown. This TCR derives from a donor over 35 with multiple myeloma. Sequences were obtained from a population of CD138-negative cells sorted from bone marrow. The V call is TRBV20-1, the J call TRBJ1-1; tentatively, D is TRBD1 (5 bases). The CDR3 spells CSARQGRTEAFF. CDR3 DNA: TGCAGTGCTAGACAGGGTCGCACTGAAGCTTTCTTT.